What follows is one TCR beta chain and its context. Its antigen remains unidentified. This entry belongs to a study of blood T cells in healthy people across ages. Points from the study as a whole: Observed TCR beta diversity per million T cells went down as age went up. This fall followed a roughly linear course with age. Considered underestimates were the diversity estimates obtained from one million T cells.

Primed by a sample-barcoded 5' primer and a J-beta primer mix, a second PCR proceeded for about 7 to 11 cycles. TCRdb called the 5' RACE reads again in MiXCR, with one record for every CDR3 protein. The sample yields about 640,000 distinct CDR3 sequences, under 70% seen once. V was pared by 6 bases and J by 0 bases, with 9 bases between. CDR1 is MNHNS and CDR2 is SASEGT in the germline V gene. This CDR3 has 14 residues. The clonotype was recovered from a man between 60 and 75 years old in good health. Sample: blood. The genes are TRBV6-1 and TRBJ2-4; D ambiguous. DNA for the CDR3: TGTGCCAGCAGCCTACAGCTAGCCAAAAACATTCAGTACTTC. It is translated as CASSLQLAKNIQYF.